This T cell receptor (beta chain) is from a study of cytomegalovirus exposure and HLA in healthy donors. Primers for the PCR totalled 60 Vbeta and 13 Jbeta. Using immunoSEQ multiplex PCR, the repertoire was profiled, and TCRdb retains in-frame clones only, with some absent. Of 200,000 to 250,000 clones listed, 75% are singletons. Germline values: CDR1 KGHSH, CDR2 LQKENI. V dropped 1 base and J dropped 4; count of bases not matched to a gene: 7. The CDR3 sequence is 16 residues long. V is TRBV18 and J is TRBJ2-5; 9 bases align to TRBD2. The receptor's source is a woman in her thirties in good health and CMV-seronegative. The specimen sequenced was PBMCs. Here the CDR3 reads CASSPLGSGRSETQYF. The CDR3 bases are TGTGCCAGCTCACCACTAGGAAGCGGGAGGTCAGAGACCCAGTACTTC.